This T cell receptor beta chain came from a study of blood T cell repertoires in COVID-19. Across the whole study: PBMCs, B-cell-depleted T cells, or T cells were the source of the cDNA or gDNA that made up the material.

Germline V gene data show CDR1 as DFQATT and CDR2 as SNEGSKA (reference sequence). CDR3 length: 15 residues. V lost 3 bases and J 4 bases, leaving 19 bases between the germline ends. Sequencing was performed with immunoSEQ multiplex PCR; in TCRdb, only in-frame clones are kept and a portion is missing. The sample consists of about 55,000 clones, about 80% of them appearing once. The chain recombines TRBV20-1 with TRBJ2-7, with D uncertain. The sample was peripheral blood. This sequence was found in a human donor in a cohort sampled during active COVID-19. CDR3 sequence (DNA): TGCAGTGCTAGTCAGGTGCGCCAACGTTCTTACGAGCAGTACTTC. It specifies CSASQVRQRSYEQYF.